The 22 T cell receptor beta chains given below trace back to one sample, sequenced in a study of monozygotic twins with inflammatory bowel disease. Reprocessing the 5' RACE reads, TCRdb reports a single entry for every CDR3 protein and omits DNA. This sample's table has fewer than 350,000 distinct CDR3 sequences. The sample was blood. The receptors were sampled from a human donor with ulcerative colitis or Crohn's disease, or a healthy co-twin of an affected twin (not recorded which).

The chain carries TRBV25-1 and TRBJ1-2; TCRdb indicates TRBD1, and absent DNA this call remains unverified. The CDR3 runs 15 residues. CDR1 and CDR2 from the germline V gene are MGHDK and SYGVNS. This CDR3 reads CASSAPPGQSYGYTF.

The V and J genes are TRBV20-1 and TRBJ1-6; TCRdb calls TRBD1, which cannot be checked without DNA. This CDR3 is built from 18 residues. Per the germline V gene, CDR1 is DFQATT and CDR2 is SNEGSKA (reference sequence). This CDR3 reads CSARARTGNNEYNSPLHF.

The CDR3 region is CATSRDVPRRDSNQPQHF. V is TRBV15 and J is TRBJ1-5. Germline V gene sequence: CDR1 LNHNV, CDR2 YYDKDF (reference sequence). The CDR3 is made up of 18 amino acids.

The chain recombines TRBV3-1 with TRBJ2-7; the D call of TRBD1 rests on TCRdb alone, since no DNA is present to check it. Germline V gene sequence: CDR1 LGHDT, CDR2 YNNKEL (reference sequence). CDR3 size: 15 residues. The CDR3 is CASSQVGRGNNEQYF.

This chain connects TRBV4-1 to TRBJ1-6; TCRdb outputs TRBD1, but without DNA this stays unchecked. The germline gives CDR1 MGHRA, CDR2 YSYEKL. This CDR3 contains 15 residues. CDR3: CASSQGAGGYSPLHF.

The CDR3 here is CAISELRPGDYGYTF. This chain connects TRBV10-3 to TRBJ1-2; the D call from TCRdb, TRBD1, cannot be confirmed without DNA. CDR3 length: 15 amino acids. CDR1 ENHRY and CDR2 SYGVKD come from the germline V gene.

The V gene is TRBV6-6, the J gene TRBJ2-4; without DNA, the TCRdb call of TRBD2 cannot be checked. Germline assignment: CDR1 MNHNY and CDR2 SVGAGI (reference sequence). The CDR3 length is 13 residues. CDR3 amino acids: CASSAGTSNIQYF.

The chain has TRBV10-3 and TRBJ2-1; the D gene TCRdb calls, TRBD2, cannot be checked with no DNA. CDR3 length: 15 amino acids. Germline CDR1 ENHRY, CDR2 SYGVKD. The CDR3 is CAISESGGIDNEQFF.

The chain couples TRBV11-2 to TRBJ2-7; the TCRdb D gene call, TRBD2, has no DNA to confirm it. CDR3 length equals 15 residues. Germline values: CDR1 SGHAT, CDR2 FQNNGV. CDR3 amino acids: CASSSIASKIYEQYF.

This sequence joins TRBV20-1 and TRBJ2-7. The CDR3 is made up of 12 amino acids. The germline V gene has CDR1 DFQATT and CDR2 SNEGSKA (reference sequence). CDR3 loop: CSGAATSYEQYF.

The chain has TRBV20-1 and TRBJ2-1; TCRdb returns TRBD2, unconfirmable since there is no DNA. Per germline, CDR1 DFQATT and CDR2 SNEGSKA (reference sequence). This CDR3 has 13 residues. The CDR3: CSERDREGNEQFF.

This sequence joins TRBV25-1 and TRBJ1-5; TCRdb names TRBD1, which stays unverified in the absence of DNA. CDR1 and CDR2 (germline): MGHDK, SYGVNS. The CDR3 is 14 amino acids. The CDR3 protein is CASSGGWNNQPQHF.

The chain uses TRBV3-1 and TRBJ2-5; TCRdb names TRBD1, which stays unverified in the absence of DNA. Germline CDR1 is LGHDT and CDR2 is YNNKEL (reference sequence). The CDR3 contains 13 residues. This CDR3 is CASSRGGKETQYF.

The chain carries TRBV12-3 or TRBV12-4 and TRBJ2-7; TCRdb lists TRBD1, though no DNA is available to test this call. The CDR3 is 14 amino acids. The CDR3 protein is CASSLGDRVREQYF.

The chain combines TRBV12-3 or TRBV12-4 with TRBJ2-2; as DNA is missing, the TRBD1 call by TCRdb cannot be tested. The CDR3 totals 16 residues. The CDR3 spells CASSTPGQVDTGELFF.

V gene TRBV10-3 combines with J gene TRBJ1-2; checking the TCRdb D call of TRBD1 is not possible without DNA. This CDR3 has 13 residues. CDR1 and CDR2 (germline): ENHRY, SYGVKD. The CDR3 sequence: CAIRQPGGRGYTF.

The V and J genes are TRBV5-1 and TRBJ1-2. The CDR3 runs 14 residues. Germline V gene data show CDR1 as SGHRS and CDR2 as YFSETQ. CDR3 in amino acids: CASSLGQGGYGYTF.

The V call is TRBV6-2 or TRBV6-3, the J call TRBJ1-2. The V gene's germline CDR1 is MNHEY and CDR2 SVGEGT. The CDR3 has 13 residues. This CDR3 is CASSYSDNYGYTF.

This chain links TRBV28 with TRBJ2-1; TCRdb designates TRBD1, a call that cannot be tested without DNA. Germline CDR1 and CDR2: MDHEN and SYDVKM. This CDR3 comprises 15 residues. CDR3 loop: CASSGRRSSYNEQFF.

This chain connects TRBV12-3 or TRBV12-4 to TRBJ1-3; TCRdb reports TRBD1, a call that lacks DNA to check it against. The CDR3 extends over 14 amino acids. This CDR3 reads CASRTERAGNTIYF.

The chain links TRBV7-8 to TRBJ1-1; TCRdb outputs TRBD1, but without DNA this stays unchecked. Germline V gene data show CDR1 as SGHVS and CDR2 as FQNEAQ. This CDR3 contains 18 residues. This CDR3 is CASSGPDRKIRGNTEAFF.

The chain employs TRBV10-3 and TRBJ2-7; the D gene TCRdb calls, TRBD1, cannot be checked with no DNA. Germline-derived CDR1 and CDR2 are ENHRY and SYGVKD. The CDR3 totals 14 residues. The CDR3 sequence is CAIRGDRASYEQYF.